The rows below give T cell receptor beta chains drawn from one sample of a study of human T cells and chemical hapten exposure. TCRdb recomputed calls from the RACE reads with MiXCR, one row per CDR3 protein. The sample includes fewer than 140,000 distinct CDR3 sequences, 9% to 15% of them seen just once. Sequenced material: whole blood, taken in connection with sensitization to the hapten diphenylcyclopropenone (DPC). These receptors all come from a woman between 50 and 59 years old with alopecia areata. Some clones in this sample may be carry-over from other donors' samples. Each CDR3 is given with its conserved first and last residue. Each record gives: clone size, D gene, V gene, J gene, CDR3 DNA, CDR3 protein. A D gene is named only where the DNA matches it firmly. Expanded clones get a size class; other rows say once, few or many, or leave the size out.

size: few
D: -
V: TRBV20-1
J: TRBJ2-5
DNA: TGCAGTGCTAGAGATTCACAGGGCCAACAAGAGACCCAGTACTTC
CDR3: CSARDSQGQQETQYF

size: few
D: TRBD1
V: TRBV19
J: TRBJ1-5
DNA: TGTGCCAGTACGCGGGGGACAGTCAATCAGCCCCAGCATTTT
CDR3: CASTRGTVNQPQHF

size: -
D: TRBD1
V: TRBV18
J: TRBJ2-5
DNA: TGTGCCAGCAGGACAGGGGGCAGCATGGAGACCCAGTACTTC
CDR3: CASRTGGSMETQYF

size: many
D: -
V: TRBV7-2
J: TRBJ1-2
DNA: TGTGCCAGCAGCTCACGGACAGAGTCTTATGGCTACACCTTC
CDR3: CASSSRTESYGYTF

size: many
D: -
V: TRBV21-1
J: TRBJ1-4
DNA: TGTGCCAGCAGCAAAGGACCGATCTCGGATGAAAAACTGTTTTTT
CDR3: CASSKGPISDEKLFF

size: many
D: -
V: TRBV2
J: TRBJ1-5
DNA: TGTGCCAGCAGTGTACAGGGTAGTGCTCAGCCCCAGCATTTT
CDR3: CASSVQGSAQPQHF

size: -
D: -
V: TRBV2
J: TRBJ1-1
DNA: TGTGCCAGCAGTGTTGCAGAGAACACTGAAGCTTTCTTT
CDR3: CASSVAENTEAFF

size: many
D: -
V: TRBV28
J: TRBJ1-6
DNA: TGTGCCAGCACCGGGGTGGATTCACCCCTCCACTTT
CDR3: CASTGVDSPLHF

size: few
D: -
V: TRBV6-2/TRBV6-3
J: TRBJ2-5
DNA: TGTGCCAGCAGTTCCTCCAGGGGACAAGAGACCCAGTACTTC
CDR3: CASSSSRGQETQYF

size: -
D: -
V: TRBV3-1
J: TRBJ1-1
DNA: TGTGCCAGCAGCCAAGGCGGGGTTGAAGCTTTCTTT
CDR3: CASSQGGVEAFF

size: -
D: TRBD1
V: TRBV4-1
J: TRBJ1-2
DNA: TGCGCCAGCAGCCCAGGGACAGGGGTGAGCGGCTACACCTTC
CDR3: CASSPGTGVSGYTF

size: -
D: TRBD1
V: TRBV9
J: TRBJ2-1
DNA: TGTGCCAGCAGCGTATCCCCAGGGGGCGCCGGCAATGAGCAGTTCTTC
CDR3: CASSVSPGGAGNEQFF

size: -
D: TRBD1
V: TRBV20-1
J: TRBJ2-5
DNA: TGCAGTGCTAGGAGAGACAGGGGTGGGCTGGAGACCCAGTACTTC
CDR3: CSARRDRGGLETQYF

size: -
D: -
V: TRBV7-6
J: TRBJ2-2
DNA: TGTGCCAGCAGCCGAACAGGGTCGAGCACCGGGGAGCTGTTTTTT
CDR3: CASSRTGSSTGELFF

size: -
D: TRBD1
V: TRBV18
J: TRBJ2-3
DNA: TGTGCCAGCTCACCAAGGTCAGGAATACTCAGGGGGGATACGCAGTATTTT
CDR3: CASSPRSGILRGDTQYF

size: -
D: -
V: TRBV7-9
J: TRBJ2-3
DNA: TGTGCCAGCAGTTACGGGGGAGATACGCAGTATTTT
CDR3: CASSYGGDTQYF

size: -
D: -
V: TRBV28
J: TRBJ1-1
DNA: TGTGCCAGCAGACGCCAGACAGGTTGGAACACTGAAGCTTTCTTT
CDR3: CASRRQTGWNTEAFF

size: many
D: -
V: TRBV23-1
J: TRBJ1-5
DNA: TGCGCCAGCAGTCCTAAGGACGGCAATCAGCCCCAGCATTTT
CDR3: CASSPKDGNQPQHF

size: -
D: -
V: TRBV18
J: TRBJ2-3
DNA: TGTGCCAGCTCACCACAGCAACAGGGCAGCACAGATACGCAGTATTTT
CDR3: CASSPQQQGSTDTQYF

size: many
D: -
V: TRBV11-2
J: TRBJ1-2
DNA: TGTGCCAGCAGCTTAAATAATCGGGGCTACACCTTC
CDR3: CASSLNNRGYTF

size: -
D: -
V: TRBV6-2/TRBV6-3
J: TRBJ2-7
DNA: TGTGCCAGCACTAATCTACCCAGGCGCCTGAGCTCCTACGAGCAGTACTTC
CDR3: CASTNLPRRLSSYEQYF

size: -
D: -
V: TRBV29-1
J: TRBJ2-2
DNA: TGCAGCGTTTCACAGAACACCGGGGAGCTGTTTTTT
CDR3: CSVSQNTGELFF

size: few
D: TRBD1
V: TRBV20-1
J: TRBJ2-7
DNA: TGCAGTGCTAGATCAGACAGGGCCTACGAGCAGTACTTC
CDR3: CSARSDRAYEQYF

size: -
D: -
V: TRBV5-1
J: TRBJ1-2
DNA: TGCGCCAGCAGCCTGGACGAGCACTATGGCTACACCTTC
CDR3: CASSLDEHYGYTF

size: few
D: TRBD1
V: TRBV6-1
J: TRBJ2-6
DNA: TGTGCCAGCAGTGGCCGGGACAGGGGCTCTGGGGCCAACGTCCTGACTTTC
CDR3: CASSGRDRGSGANVLTF

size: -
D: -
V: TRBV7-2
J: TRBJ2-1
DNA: TGTGCCAGCACCTTTCGGGGAGCGCGCCTCTCCTACAATGAGCAGTTCTTC
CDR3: CASTFRGARLSYNEQFF

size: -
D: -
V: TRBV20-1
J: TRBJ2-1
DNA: TGCAGTGCTTGGGAAAATTTGCAGTTCTTC
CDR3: CSAWENLQFF

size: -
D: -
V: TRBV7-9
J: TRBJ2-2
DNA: TGTGCCAGCAGCTTAACGGGGGCCGGGGAGCTGTTTTTT
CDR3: CASSLTGAGELFF

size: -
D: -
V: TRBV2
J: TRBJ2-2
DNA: TGTGCCAGCAGATTCACCGGGGAGCTGTTTTTT
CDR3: CASRFTGELFF

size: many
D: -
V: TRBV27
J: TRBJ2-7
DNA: TGTGCCAGCAGTCCTGGACAGATTCGCTACGAGCAGTACTTC
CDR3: CASSPGQIRYEQYF

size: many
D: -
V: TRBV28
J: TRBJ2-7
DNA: TGTGCCAGCAGTCGTTCTCCGGGTTACTACGAGCAGTACTTC
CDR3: CASSRSPGYYEQYF

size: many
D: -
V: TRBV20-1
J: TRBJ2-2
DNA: TGCAGTGCTAGGGCGGACTGGAGGAACACCGGGGAGCTGTTTTTT
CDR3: CSARADWRNTGELFF

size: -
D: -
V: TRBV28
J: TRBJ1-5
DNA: TGTGCCAGCAGTTTAAGGTCTGTAGGTCAGCCCCAGCATTTT
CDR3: CASSLRSVGQPQHF

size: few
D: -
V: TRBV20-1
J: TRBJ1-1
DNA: TGCAGTGCTAGACCGTTTAGCAAAACTCAGGGGAGCACTGAAGCTTTCTTT
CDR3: CSARPFSKTQGSTEAFF

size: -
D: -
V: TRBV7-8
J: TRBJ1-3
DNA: TGTGCCAGCAGCTTAACCGGAGGGTATTCTGGAAACACCATATATTTT
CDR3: CASSLTGGYSGNTIYF

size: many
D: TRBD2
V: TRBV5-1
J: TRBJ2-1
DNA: TGCGCCAGCAGCCCCTTCCCTAGCGGGAGAAATGAGCAGTTCTTC
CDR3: CASSPFPSGRNEQFF

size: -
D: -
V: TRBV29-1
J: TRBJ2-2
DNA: TGCAGCGCCAGAGGCGGTGACCAGCGAGACACCGGGGAGCTGTTTTTT
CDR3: CSARGGDQRDTGELFF

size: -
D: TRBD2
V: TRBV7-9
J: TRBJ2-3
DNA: TGTGCCAGCAGTCCAGCGGGGGGGCAGTATGATACGCAGTATTTT
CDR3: CASSPAGGQYDTQYF